This T cell receptor (beta chain) was observed in a study of blood T cell repertoires in COVID-19. Study-wide context: The origin of the acute and convalescent COVID-19 samples was the United States, Italy and Spain. T cells, B-cell-depleted T cells, or PBMCs provided the cDNA or gDNA that served as material.

This CDR3 comprises 16 residues. Authors' methods: From reference gene primer amplification, estimates of nucleated cell counts were derived. Measured with immunoSEQ multiplex PCR; TCRdb has only the in-frame clones, and not every one. The V and J calls and clone size were taken over from that table, and D and trimming were inferred from the DNA. The sample lists under 150,000 clones; around nine tenths were seen once. The V and J genes are TRBV21-1 and TRBJ2-7; TRBD1 is the table's D call and was not checked against the DNA. TRBV21-1 is assigned pseudogene status. The sample taken for sequencing was peripheral blood. The receptor was isolated from a man aged 45-65 years with active or convalescent COVID-19. The CDR3, as DNA: TGTGGCCAGGGGGACTGGCAGGGGGCTTCATCCTACGAGCAGTACTTC. It specifies CGQGDWQGASSYEQYF.